Below, 5 T cell receptor beta chains from the same sample are listed, as sequenced in a study of cytomegalovirus exposure and HLA in healthy donors. The PCR used 60 Vbeta and 13 Jbeta primers. Sequencing used immunoSEQ multiplex PCR; TCRdb keeps in-frame clones, though not all of them. The sample consists of roughly 160,000 clones, about 82% of them appearing once. Sequencing was carried out using PBMCs. These receptors were taken from a woman in her forties or fifties in good health and CMV-seropositive.

The V call is TRBV11-2, the J call TRBJ1-2, with a possible D match to TRBD1 (5 bases). There are 11 residues in the CDR3. Germline values: CDR1 SGHAT, CDR2 FQNNGV. Trimming took off 8 bases at V and 8 bases at J, with 12 bases between the two ends. The CDR3 region is CASSGGWGYTF. CDR3 sequence (DNA): TGTGCCAGCTCGGGGGGGTGGGGCTACACCTTC. The full variable domain, in which reference TRBV11-2 and TRBJ1-2 provide the parts outside the CDR3, is EAGVAQSPRYKIIEKRQSVAFWCNPISGHATLYWYQQILGQGPKLLIQFQNNGVVDDSQLPKDRFSAERLKGVDSTLKIQPAKLEDSAVYLCASSGGWGYTFGSGTRLTVV.

The chain uses TRBV28 and TRBJ2-7; 7 bases align to TRBD1. V dropped 8 bases and J dropped 3; count of bases not matched to a gene: 1. Germline values: CDR1 MDHEN, CDR2 SYDVKM. The CDR3 runs to 11 residues. Written as DNA, the CDR3 is TGTGCCAGCCGGGACAGCTACGAGCAGTACTTC. Its protein product is CASRDSYEQYF.

This sequence joins TRBV19 and TRBJ2-2; D is ambiguous. V lost 7 bases and J lost 0, with 3 bases in between. CDR3 size: 12 residues. Germline V lookup: CDR1 LNHDA, CDR2 SQIVND (reference sequence). In DNA form, the CDR3 reads TGTGCCAGTACCTCGAACACCGGGGAGCTGTTTTTT. It codes for CASTSNTGELFF.

A remark on this clone: A read error may account for a junction end that differs from germline. This chain links TRBV7-9 with TRBJ2-1; 10 bases are a match to TRBD2. Germline CDR1 reads SEHNR; CDR2 reads FQNEAQ (reference sequence). The CDR3 contains 14 residues. CDR3 in DNA: TGTTCCAGCAGCTTGCTAGCGGGAGTAAATGAGCAGTTCTTC. Protein: CSSSLLAGVNEQFF.

CDR3 sequence (DNA): TGTGCCAGCAGTTACTACAGGGGGTCTTTTAACTATGGCTACACCTTC. It encodes CASSYYRGSFNYGYTF. The J gene is TRBJ1-2, the V gene TRBV6-5; 8 bases match TRBD1. The V gene end was trimmed by 1 base and the J gene end by 1 base; junction bases not matched to a gene: 5. This CDR3 is 16 amino acids long. Germline CDR1 MNHEY, CDR2 SVGAGI.